This T cell receptor beta chain appears in the sequencing data of a study of blood T cells in healthy people across ages. Across the study: T cells yielded about one barcoded beta molecule per two cells through template switching.

Then a second PCR, running roughly 7 to 11 cycles, was carried out with a sample-barcoded 5' primer and a J-beta primer mix. From the 5' RACE reads, TCRdb called clonotypes with MiXCR, one entry per CDR3 protein. The data show about a million distinct CDR3 sequences, more than 30% seen once. The CDR3 consists of 14 residues. CDR1 DFQATT and CDR2 SNEGSKA come from the germline V gene (reference sequence). With regard to this clonotype: A much more abundant neighbour one base away suggests this may be a read error.

The sequenced material came from blood. The origin of this receptor is a man younger than 35 in good health. The rearrangement uses TRBV20-1 and TRBJ2-7; possibly TRBD2 for D (5 bases). The tail of the sequence fits TRBJ2-5 better, so the J call may be wrong. The CDR3 region has the DNA TGCAGTGCTAGAGTCGACGGGGATCGAGAGACCCAGTACTTC. It translates to CSARVDGDRETQYF.